Following are 25 T cell receptor beta chains from one sample sequenced in a study of blood T cell repertoires in COVID-19. The protocol was immunoSEQ multiplex PCR, while the TCRdb copy is restricted to in-frame clones and leaves out a portion. The data hold 45,000 to 65,000 clones, with 89% observed a single time. Material for sequencing was peripheral blood. Every receptor here comes from a human donor in a cohort sampled during active COVID-19.

The chain links TRBV9 to TRBJ1-2; maybe TRBD1 (5 bases). This CDR3 is 11 amino acids long. Trimming took 3 bases from V and 8 from J, leaving 8 bases between them. Germline CDR1 is SGDLS and CDR2 is YYNGEE. The CDR3 nucleotides read TGTGCCAGCAGCGCCGGGGGGGGCTACACCTTC. It encodes CASSAGGGYTF.

This clone was seen only once. In nucleotides, the CDR3 is TGTGCCAGTAGTTCTAGCACCCCGGGTGGGGCCAACGTCCTGACTTTC. Its protein is CASSSSTPGGANVLTF. The J gene is TRBJ2-6, the V gene TRBV19, with D maybe TRBD2 (5 bases). V shed 5 bases and J shed 3 bases, with 14 bases lying between them. Looked up from germline, CDR1 is LNHDA and CDR2 is SQIVND (reference sequence). This CDR3 region has 16 residues.

The chain combines TRBV6-4 with TRBJ1-2; D is perhaps TRBD1 (6 bases). This CDR3 comprises 15 residues. V was cut by 7 bases and J by 8 bases, with 23 bases left in between. Per the germline V gene, CDR1 is MRHNA and CDR2 is SNTAGT. The CDR3 DNA follows: TGTGCCAGCACGCCCTCTCCGGGACAAAGGGCAGGCTACACCTTC. Its translation: CASTPSPGQRAGYTF.

The chain couples TRBV3-1 (or the pseudogene TRBV3-2) to TRBJ2-7; 10 nucleotides agree with TRBD1. The J segment lost 1 base and the V segment lost 10 bases, leaving 4 bases of the junction unmatched. The CDR3 is made up of 13 amino acids. The germline V gene has CDR1 LGHDT and CDR2 YNNKEL (reference sequence). In nucleotides, the CDR3 is TGTGCCACCGGGACAGGGGTATCCTACGAGCAGTACTTC. Encoded protein: CATGTGVSYEQYF.

The rearrangement uses TRBV21-1 and TRBJ1-1; the table names TRBD1, a call not compared with the DNA. TRBV21-1 is a documented pseudogene. CDR3 length equals 21 residues. CDR3: CASSKDLIKGLTGGMGTEAFF. DNA for the CDR3: TGTGCCAGCAGCAAAGATCTGATAAAGGGCCTGACAGGGGGAATGGGCACTGAAGCTTTCTTT.

The chain links TRBV19 to TRBJ2-7, with 10 bases aligning to TRBD1. The CDR3 covers 14 residues. J lost 7 bases, V lost 5 bases, and 8 bases had no gene match. Looked up from germline, CDR1 is LNHDA and CDR2 is SQIVND (reference sequence). CDR3 amino acids: CASSRDRGKGEQYF. As DNA, the CDR3 is TGTGCCAGTAGTCGGGACAGGGGCAAGGGGGAGCAGTACTTC.

The chain combines TRBV9 with TRBJ2-3, with TRBD2 as a possible D gene (5 bases). Germline V lookup: CDR1 SGDLS, CDR2 YYNGEE. The ends were cut back, 6 bases at V and 1 base at J, with 9 bases in the middle. There are 13 residues in the CDR3. The CDR3 here is CASNYGGTDTQYF. CDR3 coding DNA: TGTGCCAGCAACTACGGGGGCACAGATACGCAGTATTTT.

The V call is TRBV10-3, the J call TRBJ2-3; 8 nucleotides line up with TRBD1. The CDR3 runs to 17 residues. V dropped 6 bases and J dropped 3; count of bases not matched to a gene: 14. Germline V lookup: CDR1 ENHRY, CDR2 SYGVKD. In DNA, the CDR3 is TGTGCCATCAGCCCCTCGGCGGGACAGGCGGAGACAGATACGCAGTATTTT. Amino acids: CAISPSAGQAETDTQYF.

The rearrangement joins TRBV19 to TRBJ2-3, with 13 bases identical to TRBD2. The trim removed 9 bases at V and 5 bases at J, leaving 8 bases unmatched. The CDR3 is 15 residues long. Per germline, CDR1 LNHDA and CDR2 SQIVND (reference sequence). The CDR3 sequence: CARASGTSGKDTQYF. The CDR3 DNA sequence: TGTGCCAGAGCATCCGGGACTAGCGGGAAAGATACGCAGTATTTT.

The gene calls are TRBV7-2 and TRBJ1-2; 7 nucleotides agree with TRBD1. J was trimmed by 0 bases and V by 5 bases; bases with no gene match: 6. The CDR3 length is 15 residues. Germline V lookup: CDR1 SGHTA, CDR2 FQGNSA. The CDR3 nucleotides read TGTGCCAGCAGCCCGTGGGGACAGTCTAACTATGGCTACACCTTC. As protein: CASSPWGQSNYGYTF.

The CDR3 sequence is CASSLVEVGGELFF. The CDR3 coding sequence is TGCGCCAGCAGCTTGGTTGAGGTTGGCGGGGAGCTGTTTTTT. The chain uses TRBV5-1 and TRBJ2-2; D is ambiguous. Deletions cut 0 bases from V and 7 bases from J, with 10 bases between. Germline loops: CDR1 SGHRS, CDR2 YFSETQ. The CDR3 consists of 14 residues. The complete variable domain, with remaining parts taken from reference TRBV5-1 and TRBJ2-2, reads KAGVTQTPRYLIKTRGQQVTLSCSPISGHRSVSWYQQTPGQGLQFLFEYFSETQRNKGNFPGRFSGRQFSNSRSEMNVSTLELGDSALYLCASSLVEVGGELFFGEGSRLTVL.

This clone was seen repeatedly, ten times or more. The CDR3 here is CATSDSGASTDTQYF. The CDR3 DNA follows: TGTGCCACCAGTGATTCAGGGGCTAGCACAGATACGCAGTATTTT. The V call is TRBV24-1, the J call TRBJ2-3; tentatively, D is TRBD1 (6 bases). This CDR3 contains 15 residues. Per the germline V gene, CDR1 is KGHDR and CDR2 is SFDVKD. The germline V and J ends were trimmed by 2 bases and 0 bases, with 8 bases remaining between them.

The chain employs TRBV5-4 and TRBJ2-7; TRBD2 matches 10 bases. The V segment lost 3 bases and the J segment 3 bases; nucleotides outside the gene matches: 6. CDR1 SGHNT and CDR2 YYREEE come from the germline V gene (reference sequence). The CDR3 is 15 amino acids. The CDR3 coding sequence is TGTGCCAGCAGCTCACTAGCGGGGACCCGCTACGAGCAGTACTTC. Its translation is CASSSLAGTRYEQYF.

The DNA for the CDR3 is TGTGCCAGCAGCCTCAATGGGCGCCTCTATGGCTACACCTTC. Amino acid sequence: CASSLNGRLYGYTF. The chain recombines TRBV7-3 with TRBJ1-2, with unresolved D. Trimming stripped 5 bases from V and 4 bases from J, with 14 bases between. The CDR3 is 14 residues long. Germline CDR1 is SGHTA and CDR2 is FQGTGA.

Worth noting for this clone: A junction end diverges from the germline sequence, so it may reflect a read error. The rearrangement uses TRBV18 and TRBJ2-7; 7 bases agree with TRBD1. Germline lookup yields CDR1 KGHSH and CDR2 LQKENI. The CDR3 length is 13 residues. CDR3 bases: TGTGCCAGCTCAGACTACCCCAGACAGGGTAGGGACTTC. Translated: CASSDYPRQGRDF.

This chain joins TRBV20-1 and TRBJ2-7, with a weak D call TRBD2 (6 bases). In germline, CDR1 is DFQATT, CDR2 SNEGSKA (reference sequence). Trimming stripped 4 bases from V and 7 bases from J, with 11 bases between. CDR3 length: 11 residues. DNA of the CDR3: TGCAGTGCTACCCGGGGGTGGGAGCAGTACTTC. This sequence encodes CSATRGWEQYF.

The V gene is TRBV18, the J gene TRBJ2-7; 7 nucleotides align to TRBD2. The J segment lost 2 bases and the V segment lost 4 bases, leaving 5 bases of the junction unmatched. The CDR3 covers 14 residues. The germline CDR1 and CDR2 sequences are KGHSH and LQKENI. The CDR3 loop reads CASSLAGVAYEQYF. In DNA form, the CDR3 reads TGTGCCAGCTCACTGGCGGGGGTTGCCTACGAGCAGTACTTC.

The chain carries TRBV5-4 and TRBJ2-1; TRBD2 matches at 14 bases. CDR1 and CDR2 (germline): SGHNT, YYREEE (reference sequence). The CDR3 totals 15 residues. The V and J ends lost 0 bases and 9 bases, in that order; junction bases with no gene match: 2. The CDR3 sequence is CASSLAGTSGSEQFF. As DNA, the CDR3 is TGTGCCAGCAGCTTGGCGGGGACTAGCGGGAGTGAGCAGTTCTTC. Together with reference TRBV5-4 and TRBJ2-1, the CDR3 gives the full variable domain: ETGVTQSPTHLIKTRGQQVTLRCSSQSGHNTVSWYQQALGQGPQFIFQYYREEENGRGNFPPRFSGLQFPNYSSELNVNALELDDSALYLCASSLAGTSGSEQFFGPGTRLTVL.

V usage is TRBV7-9 and J usage is TRBJ1-5, with 10 bases matching TRBD1. Germline CDR1 and CDR2: SEHNR and FQNEAQ (reference sequence). This CDR3 is 16 amino acids long. V trimming: 0 bases; J trimming: 4 bases; junction bases outside the gene matches: 3. CDR3 bases: TGTGCCAGCAGCTTAGCGGGACAGGGGTTAAATCAGCCCCAGCATTTT. It translates to CASSLAGQGLNQPQHF.

The chain combines TRBV19 with TRBJ2-5, with D possibly matching TRBD1 (6 bases). Germline lookup yields CDR1 LNHDA and CDR2 SQIVND (reference sequence). This CDR3 has 15 residues. Trimming removed 1 base from V and 1 base from J, with 10 bases in between. The CDR3: CASSIGGQSQETQYF. The CDR3, as DNA: TGTGCCAGTAGTATAGGAGGACAGAGCCAAGAGACCCAGTACTTC.

This chain uses TRBV5-8 with TRBJ1-4; TRBD1 might be the D (5 bases). The germline gives CDR1 SGHTS, CDR2 YDEGEE. Deletions cut 0 bases from V and 3 bases from J, with 9 bases between. The CDR3 contains 15 residues. The CDR3 DNA sequence: TGTGCCAGCAGCTTGGGGCAGGGTGCTAATGAAAAACTGTTTTTT. Translated, it gives CASSLGQGANEKLFF.

The chain has TRBV2 and TRBJ1-5; tentative D call: TRBD1 (5 bases). From germline, CDR1 is SNHLY and CDR2 FYNNEI. The V gene lost 8 bases and the J gene lost 7 bases, with 18 bases spanning the gap. The length of the CDR3 is 14 residues. In DNA form, the CDR3 reads TGTGCCAGCCAGGGCCCCTCGGCGGGGCAGCCCCAGCATTTT. Translating it yields CASQGPSAGQPQHF.

The chain is built from TRBV6-5 and TRBJ1-4; D uncertain. Trimming removed 6 bases from V and 0 bases from J, with 11 bases in between. The CDR3 covers 15 residues. Germline lookup yields CDR1 MNHEY and CDR2 SVGAGI. CDR3 DNA: TGTGCCAGCAGCGACACAAGAGCAACTAATGAAAAACTGTTTTTT. It specifies CASSDTRATNEKLFF.

The chain is built from TRBV7-9 and TRBJ2-6; TRBD1 matches at 7 bases. The CDR3 loop spans 15 amino acids. The trim removed 5 bases at V and 3 bases at J, leaving 4 bases unmatched. Germline V gene sequence: CDR1 SEHNR, CDR2 FQNEAQ (reference sequence). Here the CDR3 reads CASSRQGLGANVLTF. CDR3 DNA: TGTGCCAGCAGCAGACAGGGTCTTGGGGCCAACGTCCTGACTTTC.

To note about this clone: The identical CDR3 is also encoded by other nucleotide sequences in the sample. This chain joins TRBV6-2 or TRBV6-3 and TRBJ2-7, with a weak D call TRBD2 (5 bases). Germline CDR1 and CDR2: MNHEY and SVGEGT. CDR3 length: 14 residues. V shed 4 bases and J shed 2 bases, with 12 bases lying between them. In DNA, the CDR3 is TGTGCCAGCAGTTCCTGGACTGGGGCCTACGAGCAGTACTTC. It codes for CASSSWTGAYEQYF.